This record covers a single T cell receptor (beta chain). This entry is derived from a study of blood T cell repertoires in COVID-19. Some clones are missing from TCRdb's copy, which holds only in-frame ones; the method was immunoSEQ multiplex PCR. The top ten hold roughly 1.6% of the sample, which has under 450,000 clones, 75% to 90% seen once. V dropped 7 bases and J dropped 4 bases, with 13 bases sitting between them. Germline V gene data show CDR1 as MNHEY and CDR2 as SVGAGI. The CDR3 runs to 13 residues. The TCR sequence derives from a woman between 40 and 55 years old with COVID-19, enrolled during active disease. The chain carries TRBV6-5 and TRBJ1-2, with D unresolved. Source material: peripheral blood. The CDR3 DNA is TGTGCCAGCACCGTAGACAAGACCTATGGCTACACCTTC. Protein sequence: CASTVDKTYGYTF.